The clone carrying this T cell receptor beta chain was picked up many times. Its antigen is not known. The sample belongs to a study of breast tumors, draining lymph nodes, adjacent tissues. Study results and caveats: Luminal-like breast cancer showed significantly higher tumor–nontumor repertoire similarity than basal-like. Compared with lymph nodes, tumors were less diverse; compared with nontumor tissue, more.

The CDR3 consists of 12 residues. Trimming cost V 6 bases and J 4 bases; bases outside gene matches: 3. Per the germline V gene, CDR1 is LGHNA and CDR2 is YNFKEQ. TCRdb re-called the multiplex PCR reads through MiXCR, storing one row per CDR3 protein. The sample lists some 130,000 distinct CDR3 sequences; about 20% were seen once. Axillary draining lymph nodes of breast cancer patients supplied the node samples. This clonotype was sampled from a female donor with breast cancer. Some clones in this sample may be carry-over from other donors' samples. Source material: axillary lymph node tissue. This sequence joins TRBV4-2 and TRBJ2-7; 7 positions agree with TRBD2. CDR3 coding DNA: TGTGCCAGCAGATCGGGGGGTTACGAGCAGTACTTC. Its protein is CASRSGGYEQYF.